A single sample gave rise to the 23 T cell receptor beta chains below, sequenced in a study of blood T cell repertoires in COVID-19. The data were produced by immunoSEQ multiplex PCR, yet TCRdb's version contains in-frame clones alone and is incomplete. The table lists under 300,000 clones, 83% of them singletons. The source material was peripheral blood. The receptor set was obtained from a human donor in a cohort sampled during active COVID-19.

The CDR3 here is CASSLGGQGASQRQPQHF. Here the CDR3 DNA reads TGTGCCAGCAGCCTCGGCGGACAGGGGGCGTCTCAGAGGCAGCCCCAGCATTTT. This rearrangement joins TRBV28 to TRBJ1-5; TRBD1 agrees at 11 bases. The CDR3 consists of 18 residues. The germline V gene has CDR1 MDHEN and CDR2 SYDVKM. The V segment lost 6 bases and the J segment 7 bases; nucleotides outside the gene matches: 17.

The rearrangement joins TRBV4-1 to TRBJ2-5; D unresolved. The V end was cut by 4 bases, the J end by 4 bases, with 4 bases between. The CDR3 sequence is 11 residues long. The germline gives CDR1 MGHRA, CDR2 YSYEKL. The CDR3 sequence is CASSLRETQYF. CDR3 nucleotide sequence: TGCGCCAGCAGCCTGAGAGAGACCCAGTACTTC.

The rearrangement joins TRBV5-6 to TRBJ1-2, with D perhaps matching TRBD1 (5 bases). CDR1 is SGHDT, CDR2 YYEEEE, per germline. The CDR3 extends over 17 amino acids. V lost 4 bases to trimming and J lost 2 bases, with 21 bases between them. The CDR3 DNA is TGTGCCAGCAGCCGCCTTCGGGGGACGCACGAAAACTATGGCTACACCTTC. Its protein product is CASSRLRGTHENYGYTF.

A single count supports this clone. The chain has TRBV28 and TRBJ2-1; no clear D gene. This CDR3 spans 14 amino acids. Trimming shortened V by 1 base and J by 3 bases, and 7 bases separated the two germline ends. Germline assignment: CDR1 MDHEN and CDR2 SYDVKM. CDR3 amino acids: CASSLYSFYNEQFF. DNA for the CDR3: TGTGCCAGCAGTTTATACTCCTTCTACAATGAGCAGTTCTTC.

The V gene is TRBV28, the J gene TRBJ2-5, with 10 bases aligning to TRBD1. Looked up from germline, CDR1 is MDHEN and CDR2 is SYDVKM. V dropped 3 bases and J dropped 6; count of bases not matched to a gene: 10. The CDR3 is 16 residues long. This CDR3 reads CASSFQPGQGSQTQYF. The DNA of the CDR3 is TGTGCCAGCAGTTTTCAACCGGGACAGGGGTCGCAGACCCAGTACTTC.

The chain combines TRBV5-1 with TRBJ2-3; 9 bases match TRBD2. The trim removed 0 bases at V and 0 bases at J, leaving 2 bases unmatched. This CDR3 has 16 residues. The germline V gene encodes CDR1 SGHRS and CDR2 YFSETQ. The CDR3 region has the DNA TGCGCCAGCAGCTTGGGCGGGGGGGCCAGCACAGATACGCAGTATTTT. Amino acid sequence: CASSLGGGASTDTQYF.

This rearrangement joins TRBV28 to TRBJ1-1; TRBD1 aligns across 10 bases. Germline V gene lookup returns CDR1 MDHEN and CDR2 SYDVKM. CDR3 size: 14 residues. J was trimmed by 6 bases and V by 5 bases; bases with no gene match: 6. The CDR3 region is CASSRTGGFSEAFF. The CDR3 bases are TGTGCCAGCAGTCGGACAGGGGGGTTTTCTGAAGCTTTCTTT.

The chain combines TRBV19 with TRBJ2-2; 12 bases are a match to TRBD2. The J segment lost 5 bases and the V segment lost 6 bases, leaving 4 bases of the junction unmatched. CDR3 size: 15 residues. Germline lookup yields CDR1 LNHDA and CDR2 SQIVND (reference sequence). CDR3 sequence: CASRRLAGVTGELFF. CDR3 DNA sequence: TGTGCCAGTAGACGACTAGCGGGAGTAACCGGGGAGCTGTTTTTT.

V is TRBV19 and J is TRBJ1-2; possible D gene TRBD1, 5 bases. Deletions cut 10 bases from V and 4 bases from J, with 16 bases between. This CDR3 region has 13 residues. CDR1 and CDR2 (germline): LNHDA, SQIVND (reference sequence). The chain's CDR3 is CATAPGIIYGYTF. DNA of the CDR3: TGTGCCACGGCGCCAGGGATAATCTATGGCTACACCTTC.

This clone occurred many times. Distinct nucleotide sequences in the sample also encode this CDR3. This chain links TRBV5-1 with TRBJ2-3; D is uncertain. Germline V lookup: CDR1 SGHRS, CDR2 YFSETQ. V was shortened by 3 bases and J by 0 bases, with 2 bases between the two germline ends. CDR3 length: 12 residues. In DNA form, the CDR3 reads TGCGCCAGCAGCTCAAGCACAGATACGCAGTATTTT. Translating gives CASSSSTDTQYF. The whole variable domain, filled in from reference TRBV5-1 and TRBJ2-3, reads KAGVTQTPRYLIKTRGQQVTLSCSPISGHRSVSWYQQTPGQGLQFLFEYFSETQRNKGNFPGRFSGRQFSNSRSEMNVSTLELGDSALYLCASSSSTDTQYFGPGTRLTVL.

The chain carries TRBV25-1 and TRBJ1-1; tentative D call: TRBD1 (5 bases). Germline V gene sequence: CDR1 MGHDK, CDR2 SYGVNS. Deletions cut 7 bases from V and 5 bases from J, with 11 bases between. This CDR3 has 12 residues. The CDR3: CASTTGWTEAFF. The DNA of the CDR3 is TGTGCCAGCACTACAGGCTGGACTGAAGCTTTCTTT. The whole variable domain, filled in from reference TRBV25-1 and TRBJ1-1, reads EADIYQTPRYLVIGTGKKITLECSQTMGHDKMYWYQQDPGMELHLIHYSYGVNSTEKGDLSSESTVSRIRTEHFPLTLESARPSHTSQYLCASTTGWTEAFFGQGTRLTVV.

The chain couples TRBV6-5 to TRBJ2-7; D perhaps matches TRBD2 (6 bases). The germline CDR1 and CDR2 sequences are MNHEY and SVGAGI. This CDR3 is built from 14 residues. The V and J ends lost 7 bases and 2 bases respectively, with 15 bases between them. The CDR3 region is CASNSAGTTYEQYF. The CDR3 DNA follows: TGTGCCAGCAATAGCGCGGGGACGACCTACGAGCAGTACTTC.

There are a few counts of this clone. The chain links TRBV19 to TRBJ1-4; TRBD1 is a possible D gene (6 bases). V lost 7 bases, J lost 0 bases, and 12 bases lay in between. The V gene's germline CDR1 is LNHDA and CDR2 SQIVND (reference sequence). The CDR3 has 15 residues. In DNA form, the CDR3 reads TGTGCCAGTACCCGGACAGCTGCAACTAATGAAAAACTGTTTTTT. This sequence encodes CASTRTAATNEKLFF.

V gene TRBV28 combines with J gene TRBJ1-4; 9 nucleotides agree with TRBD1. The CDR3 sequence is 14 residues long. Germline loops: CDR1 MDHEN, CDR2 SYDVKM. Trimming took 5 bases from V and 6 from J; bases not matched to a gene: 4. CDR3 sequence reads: CASSPGTGYEKLFF. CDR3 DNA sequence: TGTGCCAGCAGTCCCGGGACAGGGTATGAAAAACTGTTTTTT.

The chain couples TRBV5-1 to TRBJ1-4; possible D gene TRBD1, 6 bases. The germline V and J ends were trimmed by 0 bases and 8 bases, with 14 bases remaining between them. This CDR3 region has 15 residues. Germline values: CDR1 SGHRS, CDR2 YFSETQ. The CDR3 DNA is TGCGCCAGCAGCTTGGGGACAGCCGACTCCGAAAAACTGTTTTTT. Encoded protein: CASSLGTADSEKLFF.

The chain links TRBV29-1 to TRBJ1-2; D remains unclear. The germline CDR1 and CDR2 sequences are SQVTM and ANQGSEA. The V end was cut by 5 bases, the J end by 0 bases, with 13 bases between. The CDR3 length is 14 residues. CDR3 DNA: TGCAGCGTTTCCGGGCGGGTTGCTAACTATGGCTACACCTTC. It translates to CSVSGRVANYGYTF. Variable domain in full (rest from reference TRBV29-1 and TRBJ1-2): SAVISQKPSRDICQRGTSLTIQCQVDSQVTMMFWYRQQPGQSLTLIATANQGSEATYESGFVIDKFPISRPNLTFSTLTVSNMSPEDSSIYLCSVSGRVANYGYTFGSGTRLTVV.

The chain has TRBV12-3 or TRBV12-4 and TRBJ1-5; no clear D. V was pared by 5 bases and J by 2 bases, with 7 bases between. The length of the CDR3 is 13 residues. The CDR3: CASSTQGNQPQHF. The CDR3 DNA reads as TGTGCCAGCAGTACGCAGGGCAATCAGCCCCAGCATTTT.

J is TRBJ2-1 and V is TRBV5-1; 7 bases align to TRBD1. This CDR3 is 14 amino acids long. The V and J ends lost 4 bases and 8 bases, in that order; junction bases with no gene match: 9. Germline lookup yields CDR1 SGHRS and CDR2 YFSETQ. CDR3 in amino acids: CASSPRDSGDEQFF. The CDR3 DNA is TGCGCCAGCAGCCCCCGGGACAGTGGGGATGAGCAGTTCTTC.

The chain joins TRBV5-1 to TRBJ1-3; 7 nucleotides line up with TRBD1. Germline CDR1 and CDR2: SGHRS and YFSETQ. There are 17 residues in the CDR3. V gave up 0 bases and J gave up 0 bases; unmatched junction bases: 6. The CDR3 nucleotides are TGCGCCAGCAGCTTGGGGCCTACAGGGGACTCTGGAAACACCATATATTTT. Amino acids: CASSLGPTGDSGNTIYF. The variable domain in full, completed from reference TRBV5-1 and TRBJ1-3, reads KAGVTQTPRYLIKTRGQQVTLSCSPISGHRSVSWYQQTPGQGLQFLFEYFSETQRNKGNFPGRFSGRQFSNSRSEMNVSTLELGDSALYLCASSLGPTGDSGNTIYFGEGSWLTVV.

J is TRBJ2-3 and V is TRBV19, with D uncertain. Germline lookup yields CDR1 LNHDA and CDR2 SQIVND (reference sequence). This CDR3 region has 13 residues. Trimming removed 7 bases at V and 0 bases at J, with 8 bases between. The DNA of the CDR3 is TGTGCCAGTACAGGCCCTAGCACAGATACGCAGTATTTT. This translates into CASTGPSTDTQYF. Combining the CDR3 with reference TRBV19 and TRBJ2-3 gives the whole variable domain DGGITQSPKYLFRKEGQNVTLSCEQNLNHDAMYWYRQDPGQGLRLIYYSQIVNDFQKGDIAEGYSVSREKKESFPLTVTSAQKNPTAFYLCASTGPSTDTQYFGPGTRLTVL.

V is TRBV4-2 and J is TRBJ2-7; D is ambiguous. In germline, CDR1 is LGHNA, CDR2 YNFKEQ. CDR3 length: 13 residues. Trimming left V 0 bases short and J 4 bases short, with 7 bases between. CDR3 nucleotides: TGTGCCAGCAGCCAAGATCACAGTTACGAGCAGTACTTC. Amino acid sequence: CASSQDHSYEQYF.

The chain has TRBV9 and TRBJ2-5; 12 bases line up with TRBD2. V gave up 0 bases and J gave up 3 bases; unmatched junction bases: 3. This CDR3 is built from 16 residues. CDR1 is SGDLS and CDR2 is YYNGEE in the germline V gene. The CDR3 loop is CASSVGTSGAKETQYF. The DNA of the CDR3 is TGTGCCAGCAGCGTAGGGACTAGCGGGGCCAAAGAGACCCAGTACTTC.

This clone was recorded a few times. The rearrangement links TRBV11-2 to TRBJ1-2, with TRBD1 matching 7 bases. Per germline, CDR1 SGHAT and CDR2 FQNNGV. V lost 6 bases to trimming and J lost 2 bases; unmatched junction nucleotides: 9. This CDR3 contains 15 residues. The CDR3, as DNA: TGTGCCAGCAGTCAAAGGCGCAGGGGGAACTATGGCTACACCTTC. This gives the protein CASSQRRRGNYGYTF.